This T cell receptor beta chain was identified in a study of cytomegalovirus exposure and HLA in healthy donors. In the case of this clone: Its antigen is not identified.

The study ran its PCR with 60 Vbeta and 13 Jbeta primers. Libraries were prepared by immunoSEQ multiplex PCR; TCRdb keeps only in-frame clonotypes and omits some of them. The table has fewer than 200,000 clones, about 79% seen once; the top ten hold more than 0.95%. The V end lost 2 bases, the J end lost 2 bases, and 7 bases lay between the germline ends. The CDR3 loop spans 14 amino acids. Germline V CDR1 and CDR2: MNHEY, SVGAGI. Overall study results and limits: V- and J-gene trimming of TCR beta was linked (in a later analysis) to a missense DCLRE1C variant.

Sample: PBMCs. V is TRBV6-5 and J is TRBJ1-5; no definite D call. The sequence was collected from a girl aged 2 to 9 in good health and CMV-seropositive. This chain's CDR3 is CASSYGGGNQPQHF. Written as DNA, the CDR3 is TGTGCCAGCAGTTACGGCGGGGGCAATCAGCCCCAGCATTTT.